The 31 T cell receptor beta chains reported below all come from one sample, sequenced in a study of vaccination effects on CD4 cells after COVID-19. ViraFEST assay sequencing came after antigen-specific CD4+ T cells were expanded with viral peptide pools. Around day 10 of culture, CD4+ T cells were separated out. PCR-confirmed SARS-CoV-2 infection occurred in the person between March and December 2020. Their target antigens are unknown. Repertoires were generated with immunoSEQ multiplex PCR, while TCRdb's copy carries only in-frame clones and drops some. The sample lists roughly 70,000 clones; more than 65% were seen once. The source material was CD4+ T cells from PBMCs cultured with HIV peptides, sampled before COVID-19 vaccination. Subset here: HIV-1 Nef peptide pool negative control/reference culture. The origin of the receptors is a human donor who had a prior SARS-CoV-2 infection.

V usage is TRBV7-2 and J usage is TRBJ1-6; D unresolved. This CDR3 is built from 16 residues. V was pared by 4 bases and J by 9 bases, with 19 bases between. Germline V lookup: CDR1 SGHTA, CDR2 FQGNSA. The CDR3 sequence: CASSSAQARRGSPLHF. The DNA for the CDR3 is TGTGCCAGCAGCTCGGCGCAGGCTAGACGGGGTTCACCCCTCCACTTT.

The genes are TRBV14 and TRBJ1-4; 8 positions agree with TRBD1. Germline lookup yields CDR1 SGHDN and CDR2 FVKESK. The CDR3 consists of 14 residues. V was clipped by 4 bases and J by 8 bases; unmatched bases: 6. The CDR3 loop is CASSLRGLWEKLFF. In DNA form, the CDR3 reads TGTGCCAGCAGCCTCAGGGGGCTGTGGGAAAAACTGTTTTTT.

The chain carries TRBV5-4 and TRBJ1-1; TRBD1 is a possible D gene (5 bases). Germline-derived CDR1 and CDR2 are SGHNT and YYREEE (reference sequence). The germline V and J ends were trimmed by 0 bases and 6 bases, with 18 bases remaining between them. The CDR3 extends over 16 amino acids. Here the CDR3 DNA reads TGTGCCAGCAGCTTGGGTGGCAGGGTGAAGCTCCCTGAAGCTTTCTTT. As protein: CASSLGGRVKLPEAFF.

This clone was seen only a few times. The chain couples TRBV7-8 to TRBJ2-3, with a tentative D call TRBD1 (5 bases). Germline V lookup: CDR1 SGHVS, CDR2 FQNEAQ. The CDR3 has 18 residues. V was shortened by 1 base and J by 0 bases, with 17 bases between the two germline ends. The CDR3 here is CASSLGRYRGQSTDTQYF. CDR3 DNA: TGTGCCAGCAGCTTAGGACGATATAGGGGCCAGAGCACAGATACGCAGTATTTT.

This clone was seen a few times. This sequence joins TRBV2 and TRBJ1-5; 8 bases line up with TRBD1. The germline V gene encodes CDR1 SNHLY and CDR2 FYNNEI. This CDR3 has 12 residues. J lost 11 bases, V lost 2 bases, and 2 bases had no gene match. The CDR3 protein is CASSEWGQAQHF. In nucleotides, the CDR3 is TGTGCCAGCAGTGAATGGGGACAGGCCCAGCATTTT.

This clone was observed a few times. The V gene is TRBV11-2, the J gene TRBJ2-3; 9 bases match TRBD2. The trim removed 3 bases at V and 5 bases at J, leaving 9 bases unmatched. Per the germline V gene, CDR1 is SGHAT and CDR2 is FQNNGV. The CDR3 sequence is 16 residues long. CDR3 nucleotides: TGTGCCAGCAGCTTCCAGGCGGGGGGGCCGGGAGATACGCAGTATTTT. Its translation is CASSFQAGGPGDTQYF.

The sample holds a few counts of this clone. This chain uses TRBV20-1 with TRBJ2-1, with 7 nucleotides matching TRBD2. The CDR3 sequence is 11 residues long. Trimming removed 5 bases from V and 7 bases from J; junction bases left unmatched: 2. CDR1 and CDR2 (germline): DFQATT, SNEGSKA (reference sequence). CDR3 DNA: TGCAGTGCTTGGGGGGGGAATGAGCAGTTCTTC. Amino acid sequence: CSAWGGNEQFF.

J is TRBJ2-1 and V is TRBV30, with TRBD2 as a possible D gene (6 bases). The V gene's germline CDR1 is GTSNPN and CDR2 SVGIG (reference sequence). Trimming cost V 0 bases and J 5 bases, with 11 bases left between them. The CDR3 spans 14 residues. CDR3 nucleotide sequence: TGTGCCTGGAGTGTATCACTAGCCCACAATGAGCAGTTCTTC. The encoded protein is CAWSVSLAHNEQFF.

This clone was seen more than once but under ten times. DNA of the CDR3: TGTGCCAGCAGCTTGATTGACAGGGAGGACAATTCACCCCTCCACTTT. Encoded protein: CASSLIDREDNSPLHF. The V call is TRBV5-4, the J call TRBJ1-6, with 7 bases that match TRBD1. Germline V gene lookup returns CDR1 SGHNT and CDR2 YYREEE (reference sequence). V lost 1 base to trimming and J lost 7 bases; unmatched junction nucleotides: 8. The CDR3 is 16 residues long.

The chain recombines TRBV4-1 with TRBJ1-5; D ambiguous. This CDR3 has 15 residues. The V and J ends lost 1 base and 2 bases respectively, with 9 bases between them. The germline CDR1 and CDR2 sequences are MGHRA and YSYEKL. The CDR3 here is CASSQGMWGNQPQHF. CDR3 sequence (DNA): TGCGCCAGCAGCCAAGGTATGTGGGGCAATCAGCCCCAGCATTTT.

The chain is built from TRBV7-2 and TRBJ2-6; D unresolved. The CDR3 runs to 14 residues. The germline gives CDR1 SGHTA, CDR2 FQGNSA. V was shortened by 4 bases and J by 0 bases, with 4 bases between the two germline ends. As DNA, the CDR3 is TGTGCCAGCAGCTCGAGCTCTGGGGCCAACGTCCTGACTTTC. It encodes CASSSSSGANVLTF.

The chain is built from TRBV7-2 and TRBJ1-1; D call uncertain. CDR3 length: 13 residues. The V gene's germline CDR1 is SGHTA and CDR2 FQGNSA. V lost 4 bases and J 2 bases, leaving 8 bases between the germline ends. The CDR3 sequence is CASSSAINTEAFF. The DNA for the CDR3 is TGTGCCAGCAGCTCCGCGATCAACACTGAAGCTTTCTTT.

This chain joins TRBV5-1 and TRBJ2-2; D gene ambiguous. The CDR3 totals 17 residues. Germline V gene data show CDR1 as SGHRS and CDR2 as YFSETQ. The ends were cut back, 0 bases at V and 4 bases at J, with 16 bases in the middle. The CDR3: CASSLDYSGGGTGELFF. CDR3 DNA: TGCGCCAGCAGCTTGGATTACTCCGGCGGTGGCACCGGGGAGCTGTTTTTT.

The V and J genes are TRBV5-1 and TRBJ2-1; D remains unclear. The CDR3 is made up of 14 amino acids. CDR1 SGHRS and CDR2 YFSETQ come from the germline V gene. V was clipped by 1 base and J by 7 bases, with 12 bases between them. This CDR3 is CASSLIAPPNEQFF. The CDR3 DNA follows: TGCGCCAGCAGCTTGATAGCCCCCCCGAATGAGCAGTTCTTC. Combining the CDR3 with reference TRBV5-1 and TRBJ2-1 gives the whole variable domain KAGVTQTPRYLIKTRGQQVTLSCSPISGHRSVSWYQQTPGQGLQFLFEYFSETQRNKGNFPGRFSGRQFSNSRSEMNVSTLELGDSALYLCASSLIAPPNEQFFGPGTRLTVL.

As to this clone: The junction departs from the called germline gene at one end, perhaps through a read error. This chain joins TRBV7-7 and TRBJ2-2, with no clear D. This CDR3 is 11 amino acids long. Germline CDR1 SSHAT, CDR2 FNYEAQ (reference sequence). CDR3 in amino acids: CASSFAGELFF. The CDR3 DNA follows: TGTGCTAGCAGCTTCGCCGGGGAGCTGTTTTTT.

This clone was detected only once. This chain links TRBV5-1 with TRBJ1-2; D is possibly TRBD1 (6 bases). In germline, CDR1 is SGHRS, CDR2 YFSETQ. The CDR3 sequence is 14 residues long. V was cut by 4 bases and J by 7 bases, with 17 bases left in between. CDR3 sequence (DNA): TGCGCCAGCAGCACTACCCAGGGGATAGGTGGCTACACCTTC. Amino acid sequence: CASSTTQGIGGYTF.

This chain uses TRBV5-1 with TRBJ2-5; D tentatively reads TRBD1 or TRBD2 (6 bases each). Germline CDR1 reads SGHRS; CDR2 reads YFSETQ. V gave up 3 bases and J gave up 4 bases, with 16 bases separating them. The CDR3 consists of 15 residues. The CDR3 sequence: CASSSVRGLRETQYF. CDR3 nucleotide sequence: TGCGCCAGCAGCTCCGTCCGGGGGCTAAGAGAGACCCAGTACTTC.

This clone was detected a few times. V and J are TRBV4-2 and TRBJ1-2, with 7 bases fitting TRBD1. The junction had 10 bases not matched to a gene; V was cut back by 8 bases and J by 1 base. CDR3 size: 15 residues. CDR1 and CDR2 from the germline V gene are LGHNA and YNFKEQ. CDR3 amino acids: CASRPGQTYNYGYTF. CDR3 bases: TGTGCCAGCCGACCGGGACAGACCTATAACTATGGCTACACCTTC.

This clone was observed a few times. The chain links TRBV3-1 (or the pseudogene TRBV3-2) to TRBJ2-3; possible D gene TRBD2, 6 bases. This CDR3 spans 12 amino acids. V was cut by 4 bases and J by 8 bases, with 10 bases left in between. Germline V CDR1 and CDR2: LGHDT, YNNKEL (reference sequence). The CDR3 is CASSLRRGTQYF. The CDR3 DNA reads TGTGCCAGCAGCCTCCGGCGGGGTACGCAGTATTTT.

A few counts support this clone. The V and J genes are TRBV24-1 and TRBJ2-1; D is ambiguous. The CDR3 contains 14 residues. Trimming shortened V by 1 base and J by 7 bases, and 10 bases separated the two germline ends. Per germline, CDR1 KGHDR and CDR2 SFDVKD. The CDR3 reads CATSDFRVPNEQFF. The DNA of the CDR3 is TGTGCCACCAGTGATTTTAGGGTTCCAAATGAGCAGTTCTTC.

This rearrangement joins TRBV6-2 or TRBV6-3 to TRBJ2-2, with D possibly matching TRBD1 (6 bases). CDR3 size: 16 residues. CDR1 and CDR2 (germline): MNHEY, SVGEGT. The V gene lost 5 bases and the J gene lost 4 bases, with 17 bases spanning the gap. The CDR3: CASSIRTVVPTGELFF. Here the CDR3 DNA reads TGTGCCAGCAGTATAAGGACAGTGGTCCCCACCGGGGAGCTGTTTTTT.

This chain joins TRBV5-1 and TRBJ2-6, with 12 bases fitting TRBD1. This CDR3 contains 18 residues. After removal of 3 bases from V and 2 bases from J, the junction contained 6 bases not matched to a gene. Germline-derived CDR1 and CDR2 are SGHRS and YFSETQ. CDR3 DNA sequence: TGCGCCAGCAGCTACCGGGACAGGGGGCTAGCTGGGGCCAACGTCCTGACTTTC. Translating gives CASSYRDRGLAGANVLTF.

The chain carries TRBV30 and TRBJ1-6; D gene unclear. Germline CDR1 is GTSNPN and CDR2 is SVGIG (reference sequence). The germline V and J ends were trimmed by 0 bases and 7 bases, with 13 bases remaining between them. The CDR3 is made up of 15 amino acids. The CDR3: CAWSVLGTGNSPLHF. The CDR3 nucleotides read TGTGCCTGGAGTGTACTCGGCACGGGGAATTCACCCCTCCACTTT. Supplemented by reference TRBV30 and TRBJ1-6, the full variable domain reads SQTIHQWPATLVQPVGSPLSLECTVEGTSNPNLYWYRQAAGRGLQLLFYSVGIGQISSEVPQNLSASRPQDRQFILSSKKLLLSDSGFYLCAWSVLGTGNSPLHFGNGTRLTVT.

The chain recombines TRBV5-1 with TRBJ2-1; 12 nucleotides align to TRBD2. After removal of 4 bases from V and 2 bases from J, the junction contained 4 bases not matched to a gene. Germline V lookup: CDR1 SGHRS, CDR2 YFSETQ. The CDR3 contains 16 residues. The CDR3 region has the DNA TGCGCCAGCAGCCAACTAGCGGGAGGCGCCTACAATGAGCAGTTCTTC. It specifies CASSQLAGGAYNEQFF.

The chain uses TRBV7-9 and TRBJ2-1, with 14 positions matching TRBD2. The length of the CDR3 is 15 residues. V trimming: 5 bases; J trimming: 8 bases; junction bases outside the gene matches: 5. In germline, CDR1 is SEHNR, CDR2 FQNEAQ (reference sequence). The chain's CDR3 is CASSRRLAGGHEQFF. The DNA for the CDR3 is TGTGCCAGCAGCCGAAGACTAGCGGGAGGGCATGAGCAGTTCTTC.

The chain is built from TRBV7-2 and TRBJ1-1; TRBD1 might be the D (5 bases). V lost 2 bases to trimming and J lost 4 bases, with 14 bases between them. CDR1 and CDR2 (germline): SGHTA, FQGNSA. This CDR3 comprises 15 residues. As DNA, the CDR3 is TGTGCCAGCAGCTTATTCGGGGCGGAGGGCACTGAAGCTTTCTTT. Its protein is CASSLFGAEGTEAFF.

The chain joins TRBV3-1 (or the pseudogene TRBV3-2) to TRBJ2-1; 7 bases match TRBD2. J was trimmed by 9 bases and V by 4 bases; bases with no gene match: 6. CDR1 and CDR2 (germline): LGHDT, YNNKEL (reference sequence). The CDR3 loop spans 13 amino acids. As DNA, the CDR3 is TGTGCCAGCAGCCGTTTGGGGGGGGGTGAGCAGTTCTTC. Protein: CASSRLGGGEQFF.

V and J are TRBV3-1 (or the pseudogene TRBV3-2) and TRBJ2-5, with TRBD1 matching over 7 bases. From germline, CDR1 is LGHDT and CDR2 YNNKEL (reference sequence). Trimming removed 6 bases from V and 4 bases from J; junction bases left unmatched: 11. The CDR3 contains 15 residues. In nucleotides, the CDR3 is TGTGCCAGCAGGGATAGGAAGACAGGGAGAGAGACCCAGTACTTC. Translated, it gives CASRDRKTGRETQYF.

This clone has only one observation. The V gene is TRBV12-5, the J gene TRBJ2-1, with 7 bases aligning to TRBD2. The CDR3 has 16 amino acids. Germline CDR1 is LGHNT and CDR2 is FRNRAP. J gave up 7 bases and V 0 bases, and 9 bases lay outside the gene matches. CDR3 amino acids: CASGLVLTGGGNEQFF. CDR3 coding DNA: TGTGCTAGTGGTTTGGTTCTTACGGGAGGCGGAAATGAGCAGTTCTTC.

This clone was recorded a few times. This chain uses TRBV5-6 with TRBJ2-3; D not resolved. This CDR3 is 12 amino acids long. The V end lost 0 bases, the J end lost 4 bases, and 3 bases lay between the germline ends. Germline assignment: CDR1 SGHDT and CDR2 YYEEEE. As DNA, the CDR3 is TGTGCCAGCAGCTTGGCCGCAGATACGCAGTATTTT. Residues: CASSLAADTQYF.

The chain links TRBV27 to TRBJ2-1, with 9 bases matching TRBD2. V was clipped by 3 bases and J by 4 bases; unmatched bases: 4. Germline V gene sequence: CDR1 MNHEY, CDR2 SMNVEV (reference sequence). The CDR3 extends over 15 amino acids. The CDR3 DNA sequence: TGTGCCAGCAGTTTGGGGCTAGCGGGGTACAATGAGCAGTTCTTC. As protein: CASSLGLAGYNEQFF.